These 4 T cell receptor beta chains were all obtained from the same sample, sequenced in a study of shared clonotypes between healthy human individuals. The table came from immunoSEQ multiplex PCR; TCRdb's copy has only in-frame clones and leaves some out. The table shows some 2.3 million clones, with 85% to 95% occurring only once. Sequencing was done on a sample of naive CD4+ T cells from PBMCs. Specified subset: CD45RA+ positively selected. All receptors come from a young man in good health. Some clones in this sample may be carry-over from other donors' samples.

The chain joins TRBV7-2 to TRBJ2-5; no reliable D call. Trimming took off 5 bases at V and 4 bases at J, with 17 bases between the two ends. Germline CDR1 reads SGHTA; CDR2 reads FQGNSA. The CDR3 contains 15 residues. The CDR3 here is CASSVSVGFGETQYF. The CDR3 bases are TGTGCCAGCAGCGTGAGTGTCGGATTTGGAGAGACCCAGTACTTC.

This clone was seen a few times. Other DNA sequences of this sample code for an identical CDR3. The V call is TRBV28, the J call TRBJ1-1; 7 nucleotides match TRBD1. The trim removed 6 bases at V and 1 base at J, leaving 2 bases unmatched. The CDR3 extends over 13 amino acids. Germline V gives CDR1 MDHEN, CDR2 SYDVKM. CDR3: CASRRQGNTEAFF. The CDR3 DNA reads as TGTGCCAGCAGAAGACAGGGGAACACTGAAGCTTTCTTT.

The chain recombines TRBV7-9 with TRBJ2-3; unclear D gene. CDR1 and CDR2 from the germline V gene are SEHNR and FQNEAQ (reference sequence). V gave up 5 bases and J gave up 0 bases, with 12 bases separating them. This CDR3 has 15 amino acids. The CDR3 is CASSNPAFSTDTQYF. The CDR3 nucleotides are TGTGCCAGCAGCAACCCAGCGTTTAGCACAGATACGCAGTATTTT.

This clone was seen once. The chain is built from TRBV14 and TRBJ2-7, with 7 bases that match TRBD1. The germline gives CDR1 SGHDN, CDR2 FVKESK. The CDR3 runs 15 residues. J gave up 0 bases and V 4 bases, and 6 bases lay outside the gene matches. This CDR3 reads CASSPWDSSSYEQYF. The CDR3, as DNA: TGTGCCAGCAGCCCATGGGACAGTAGCTCCTACGAGCAGTACTTC.